These 18 T cell receptor beta chains were all obtained from the same sample, sequenced in a study of regulatory T cells in long-lasting Graves disease. Documented time point: persistent/refractory GD, antithyroid drugs over 5 years with positive TRAb. PBMC-extracted RNA yielded the TCR library. With iRepertoire HTBI primers and Arm-PCR of CDR3 regions, TCR beta libraries were built. Each CDR3 protein gets one entry after TCRdb re-called the multiplex PCR reads with MiXCR. The sample consists of around 460,000 distinct CDR3 sequences, 20% to 25% of them appearing once. The source material was peripheral blood mononuclear cells (PBMCs), sampled when the disease was refractory, from a patient treated with antithyroid drugs. Receptors originate from a female donor with Graves disease.

In this sample, this clonotype turned up once. A much larger clone is a single base away; this may be a read error. V is TRBV28 and J is TRBJ2-7; D is unclear. From germline, CDR1 is MDHEN and CDR2 SYDVKM. The CDR3 covers 17 residues. Written as DNA, the CDR3 is TGTGCCAGCAGTTTAGTGATCAGCCTTAATTTCTCCTACGAGCAGTGCTTC. The encoded protein is CASSLVISLNFSYEQCF. The variable domain in full, completed from reference TRBV28 and TRBJ2-7, reads DVKVTQSSRYLVKRTGEKVFLECVQDMDHENMFWYRQDPGLGLRLIYFSYDVKMKEKGDIPEGYSVSREKKERFSLILESASTNQTSMYLCASSLVISLNFSYEQCFGPGTRLTVT.

The rearrangement links TRBV10-3 to TRBJ1-2; 8 bases map to TRBD1. Germline loops: CDR1 ENHRY, CDR2 SYGVKD. The V and J ends lost 10 bases and 7 bases, in that order; junction bases with no gene match: 17. The CDR3 loop spans 15 amino acids. The CDR3: CATTPELDRARGYTF. Written as DNA, the CDR3 is TGTGCCACCACGCCCGAACTGGACAGGGCGCGTGGCTACACCTTC.

Regarding this clonotype: This may stem from a read error, because a much larger clone lies one nucleotide away. This rearrangement joins TRBV12-5 to TRBJ2-2, with D perhaps TRBD2 (6 bases). In germline, CDR1 is LGHNT, CDR2 FRNRAP. The CDR3 loop spans 17 amino acids. CDR3 protein: CASGLPSDGLNIGELFF. In nucleotides, the CDR3 is TGTGCTAGTGGTTTGCCTAGCGACGGACTAAACATCGGGGAGCTGTTTTTT.

V is TRBV7-9 and J is TRBJ2-7; perhaps TRBD1 as D (6 bases). There are 13 residues in the CDR3. Trimming pared 5 bases from V and 3 bases from J, leaving 11 bases between. Germline CDR1 is SEHNR and CDR2 is FQNEAQ (reference sequence). In DNA, the CDR3 is TGTGCCAGCAGCAGACGGACAGACTACGAGCAGTACTTC. Amino acid sequence: CASSRRTDYEQYF.

The chain combines TRBV7-8 with TRBJ1-5, with a weak D call TRBD1 (5 bases). This CDR3 comprises 17 residues. Trimming took 1 base from V and 0 from J, leaving 13 bases between them. Germline loops: CDR1 SGHVS, CDR2 FQNEAQ. CDR3 sequence: CASSLGQIIYSNQPQHF. CDR3 nucleotides: TGTGCCAGCAGCTTAGGACAGATAATATATAGCAATCAGCCCCAGCATTTT.

In this sample, this clonotype turned up many times. The chain uses TRBV12-3 or TRBV12-4 and TRBJ1-1; D not certain. The V end was cut by 6 bases, the J end by 0 bases, with 11 bases between. This CDR3 contains 14 residues. The CDR3 region is CASSSQMLNTEAFF. The CDR3, as DNA: TGTGCCAGCAGCTCCCAGATGTTGAACACTGAAGCTTTCTTT.

This clonotype was detected a few times. The chain employs TRBV7-8 and TRBJ1-5, with D uncertain. Trimming took 1 base from V and 0 from J, leaving 7 bases between them. CDR1 and CDR2 from the germline V gene are SGHVS and FQNEAQ. The CDR3 sequence is 15 residues long. The CDR3 is CASSLGVVSNQPQHF. As DNA, the CDR3 is TGTGCCAGCAGCTTAGGGGTGGTTAGCAATCAGCCCCAGCATTTT.

In its sample, this clonotype was seen many times. CDR3 bases: TGTGCCAGCAGCTCCACCGGGACTAGCGGGAGTCGAGAGACCCAGTACTTC. This codes for CASSSTGTSGSRETQYF. The chain has TRBV7-2 and TRBJ2-5; 14 bases map to TRBD2. CDR1 is SGHTA, CDR2 FQGNSA, per germline. CDR3 length: 17 amino acids. Germline trimming cut 4 bases from V and 4 bases from J; bases unmatched to any gene: 8.

At least ten counts were recorded for this clonotype. This chain links TRBV28 with TRBJ1-6; D uncertain. The germline V gene has CDR1 MDHEN and CDR2 SYDVKM. Deletions cut 7 bases from V and 7 bases from J, with 14 bases between. CDR3 size: 14 residues. The CDR3 nucleotides are TGTGCCAGCACCAGAGGGTTTAAGAATTCACCCCTCCACTTT. Translation gives CASTRGFKNSPLHF.

The chain combines TRBV10-3 with TRBJ1-2; 8 nucleotides match TRBD1. The germline V gene has CDR1 ENHRY and CDR2 SYGVKD. The length of the CDR3 is 14 residues. The V segment lost 3 bases and the J segment 4 bases; nucleotides outside the gene matches: 4. CDR3 amino acids: CAISDGQGPYGYTF. The DNA of the CDR3 is TGTGCCATCAGTGACGGACAGGGACCCTATGGCTACACCTTC.

This clonotype was seen at least ten times. The V call is TRBV6-1, the J call TRBJ2-2, with unresolved D. Germline values: CDR1 MNHNS, CDR2 SASEGT. There are 13 residues in the CDR3. Trimming shortened V by 5 bases and J by 7 bases, and 11 bases separated the two germline ends. The CDR3 sequence is CASSPTGRGELFF. The CDR3 DNA reads as TGTGCCAGCAGTCCCACGGGCCGCGGGGAGCTGTTTTTT.

The V and J genes are TRBV7-2 and TRBJ1-2; no clear D gene. There are 15 residues in the CDR3. Germline CDR1 reads SGHTA; CDR2 reads FQGNSA. V shed 6 bases and J shed 0 bases, with 14 bases lying between them. This CDR3 reads CASSTQRSSNYGYTF. DNA for the CDR3: TGTGCCAGCAGTACCCAACGATCCTCTAACTATGGCTACACCTTC. Filled out from reference TRBV7-2 and TRBJ1-2, the complete variable domain reads GAGVSQSPSNKVTEKGKDVELRCDPISGHTALYWYRQSLGQGLEFLIYFQGNSAPDKSGLPSDRFSAERTGGSVSTLTIQRTQQEDSAVYLCASSTQRSSNYGYTFGSGTRLTVV.

This clonotype was detected a few times. V gene TRBV30 combines with J gene TRBJ1-1; D remains ambiguous. V lost 5 bases and J lost 0, with 4 bases in between. CDR1 GTSNPN and CDR2 SVGIG come from the germline V gene (reference sequence). This CDR3 comprises 11 residues. The CDR3 DNA is TGTGCCTGGGGATTGAACACTGAAGCTTTCTTT. This codes for CAWGLNTEAFF.

Only one count was recorded for this clonotype. The chain employs TRBV7-3 and TRBJ2-3; 7 bases line up with TRBD1. V trimming: 6 bases; J trimming: 2 bases; junction bases outside the gene matches: 5. The CDR3 covers 14 residues. CDR1 and CDR2 (germline): SGHTA, FQGTGA. In nucleotides, the CDR3 is TGTGCCAGCAGTCTGACAGGGAACACAGATACGCAGTATTTT. Translating it yields CASSLTGNTDTQYF.

This clonotype was seen repeatedly, ten times or more. The chain combines TRBV2 with TRBJ1-5, with D possibly matching TRBD1 (6 bases). Germline V CDR1 and CDR2: SNHLY, FYNNEI. The CDR3 is made up of 13 amino acids. V dropped 8 bases and J dropped 0 bases, with 8 bases sitting between them. CDR3 in amino acids: CASYRDSNQPQHF. DNA of the CDR3: TGTGCCAGCTACAGGGATAGCAATCAGCCCCAGCATTTT.

This clonotype was picked up a small number of times. The chain links TRBV20-1 to TRBJ1-6; D call uncertain. Between the trimmed V and J ends, which lost 1 base and 0 bases, there was a span of 10 bases. The germline gives CDR1 DFQATT, CDR2 SNEGSKA (reference sequence). This CDR3 is 16 amino acids long. The CDR3 nucleotides read TGCAGTGCTAGAGCAGAAGGGAGCTCCTATAATTCACCCCTCCACTTT. It is translated as CSARAEGSSYNSPLHF.

This clonotype was recorded many times. This sequence joins TRBV2 and TRBJ2-7; D might be TRBD1 (6 bases). Germline lookup yields CDR1 SNHLY and CDR2 FYNNEI. CDR3 length equals 16 residues. The V end lost 6 bases, the J end lost 5 bases, and 23 bases lay between the germline ends. This chain's CDR3 is CASRGAAVGFKHEQYF. The CDR3 DNA follows: TGTGCCAGCAGGGGGGCAGCCGTAGGATTCAAGCACGAGCAGTACTTC.

In its sample, this clonotype was seen many times. This chain joins TRBV6-1 and TRBJ1-2; 12 nucleotides line up with TRBD1. V trimming: 10 bases; J trimming: 4 bases; junction bases outside the gene matches: 7. CDR1 is MNHNS, CDR2 SASEGT, per germline. CDR3 length: 14 amino acids. CDR3 DNA sequence: TGTGCCATCACGGGACAGGGGGCATTCTATGGCTACACCTTC. Translating gives CAITGQGAFYGYTF.